A selection of T cell receptor beta chains follows, all from one sample in a study of identical twins. MiXCR was run by TCRdb on the 5' RACE reads, yielding one entry per CDR3 protein. The sample lists more than 600,000 distinct CDR3 sequences, roughly 18% occurring once. This same sample was also taken into another study, of T cells expressing NK-cell markers.

Input material: PBMCs. Source of these receptors: a woman between 18 and 29 years old in good health. Both conserved end residues are part of each CDR3. A D gene is named only where the DNA matches it firmly. Part of the rows lack a size; the others show once, few, many or a class for expanded clones.

j_gene | abundance | v_gene | d_gene | CDR3nt | CDR3aa
TRBJ2-1 | NA | TRBV13 | NA | TGTGCCAGCAGCAAGGGGCGGAATGAGCAGTTCTTC | CASSKGRNEQFF
TRBJ2-1 | NA | TRBV11-2 | NA | TGTGCCAGCACCTTAGATCCAGGAACCTACAATGAGCAGTTCTTC | CASTLDPGTYNEQFF
TRBJ1-1 | few | TRBV5-5 | TRBD1 | TGTGCCAGCAGCCCGCATCCGGGACAGCGGAACACTGAAGCTTTCTTT | CASSPHPGQRNTEAFF
TRBJ1-2 | few | TRBV4-3 | TRBD1 | TGCGCCAGCAGCCAAGACACTCAGGGGGCGCCGGAATATGGCTACACCTTC | CASSQDTQGAPEYGYTF
TRBJ1-6 | few | TRBV9 | NA | TGTGCCAGCACCGCACGGGGGAATGGAGATTCACCCCTCCACTTT | CASTARGNGDSPLHF
TRBJ2-2 | many | TRBV12-3/TRBV12-4 | NA | TGTGCCAGCAGTTTTTATAAGCCCGGGGAGCTGTTTTTT | CASSFYKPGELFF
TRBJ1-1 | few | TRBV7-9 | NA | TGTGCCAGCACCCCTACGTTCGGTGGGGCTTTCTTT | CASTPTFGGAFF
TRBJ2-5 | few | TRBV10-3 | NA | TGTGCCATCAGACGGGGGTCCCAAGAGACCCAGTACTTC | CAIRRGSQETQYF
TRBJ2-7 | NA | TRBV25-1 | NA | TGTGCCAGCAGTGCAGGACGGCTCTACGAGCAGTACTTC | CASSAGRLYEQYF
TRBJ2-7 | many | TRBV2 | NA | TGTGCCAGCAGTGAAGGGTGGGGGTTCTACGAGCAGTACTTC | CASSEGWGFYEQYF
TRBJ2-3 | few | TRBV30 | TRBD1 | TGTGCCTGGAGCGGGGCAGGGGGAGATACGCAGTATTTT | CAWSGAGGDTQYF
TRBJ2-5 | few | TRBV9 | NA | TGTGCCAGCAGCGTAGAAGGGGGGAGAGGCGGGCAAGAGACCCAGTACTTC | CASSVEGGRGGQETQYF
TRBJ2-1 | many | TRBV12-3/TRBV12-4 | TRBD1 | TGTGCCAGCAGTTTAGGGGACAGGGATGAGCAGTTCTTC | CASSLGDRDEQFF
TRBJ2-7 | NA | TRBV14 | NA | TGTGCCAGCAGCCAAGATGGAAGCCCACTCTACGAGCAGTACTTC | CASSQDGSPLYEQYF
TRBJ2-7 | NA | TRBV5-1 | NA | TGCGCCAGCAGCTTGATGGCCAACCCCGGGGACGAGCAGTACTTC | CASSLMANPGDEQYF
TRBJ1-5 | few | TRBV27 | NA | TGTGCCAGCAGTTGGGGGGGATATAGCAATCAGCCCCAGCATTTT | CASSWGGYSNQPQHF
TRBJ2-3 | few | TRBV7-2 | NA | TGTGCCAGCAGCTTAATACCGACCACAGATACGCAGTATTTT | CASSLIPTTDTQYF
TRBJ2-1 | NA | TRBV4-3 | NA | TGCGCCAGCAGCCAAGAAGTTTCTAGGGGCCCCTTGAATGAGCAGTTCTTC | CASSQEVSRGPLNEQFF
TRBJ2-1 | few | TRBV9 | TRBD2 | TGTGCCAGCGGTAGCGGGGGCCTCTACGATGAGCAGTTCTTC | CASGSGGLYDEQFF
TRBJ2-4 | NA | TRBV6-5 | NA | TGTGCCACCCGCCTAATAAGTGGCATTCAGTACTTC | CATRLISGIQYF
TRBJ2-7 | many | TRBV29-1 | NA | TGCAGCGTTCAAGGGGACTACGAGCAGTACTTC | CSVQGDYEQYF
TRBJ1-1 | few | TRBV6-1 | NA | TGTGCCAGCAGTGGGAGAGGGAACACTGAAGCTTTCTTT | CASSGRGNTEAFF
TRBJ2-6 | NA | TRBV5-6 | NA | TGTGCCAGCAGCTTGGTGAGAGGGCACGGGGCCAACGTCCTGACTTTC | CASSLVRGHGANVLTF
TRBJ2-3 | NA | TRBV25-1 | TRBD2 | TGTGCCAGCAGTGACCCCCCCCTATCTAGCGGAGCAGATACGCAGTATTTT | CASSDPPLSSGADTQYF
TRBJ2-1 | few | TRBV4-3 | NA | TGCGCCAGCAGCCAAGAGTACTCTTCGTTTGAGGGGGATGAGCAGTTCTTC | CASSQEYSSFEGDEQFF
TRBJ2-1 | few | TRBV5-1 | NA | TGCGCCAGCAGCTTCGAGGACCCGGGGGACCCTTACAATGAGCAGTTCTTC | CASSFEDPGDPYNEQFF
TRBJ1-6 | many | TRBV10-2 | NA | TGCGCCAGCAGCGGGGGAGTCTCCTATAATTCACCCCTCCACTTT | CASSGGVSYNSPLHF
TRBJ2-1 | NA | TRBV12-3/TRBV12-4 | NA | TGTGCCAGCAGTTTTCGTATCCTAGCTCAACCGAGGAATGAGCAGTTCTTC | CASSFRILAQPRNEQFF
TRBJ2-1 | NA | TRBV20-1 | TRBD2 | TGCAGTGCTAGACCGGCGGGGGACTGGACCAACAATGAGCAGTTCTTC | CSARPAGDWTNNEQFF
TRBJ2-7 | few | TRBV5-6 | TRBD2 | TGTGCCAGCAGCGAAGCCGGGACTAGGGGATACGAGCAGTACTTC | CASSEAGTRGYEQYF
TRBJ2-1 | few | TRBV7-2 | NA | TGTGCCAGCAGCTTACGGGTGAATGAGCAGTTCTTC | CASSLRVNEQFF
TRBJ2-7 | few | TRBV12-3/TRBV12-4 | TRBD2 | TGTGCCAGCCGAGGTACCGGGACTAGCGGGAGTTGGTCCTACGAGCAGTACTTC | CASRGTGTSGSWSYEQYF
TRBJ2-7 | NA | TRBV2 | NA | TGTGCCAGCAGTGAAGCTGGGGCAGCCTCCTACGAGCAGTACTTC | CASSEAGAASYEQYF
TRBJ1-1 | few | TRBV30 | NA | TGTGCCTGGACCTCCCTCCCCGGAGGGAACACTGAAGCTTTCTTT | CAWTSLPGGNTEAFF
TRBJ1-2 | medium-sized | TRBV10-1 | NA | TGCGCCAGCAGTAGAGGGACCGAGAACTATGGCTACACCTTC | CASSRGTENYGYTF
TRBJ2-2 | many | TRBV12-3/TRBV12-4 | NA | TGTGCCAGCAGCCCAGGGATGGCGCCGAACACCGGGGAGCTGTTTTTT | CASSPGMAPNTGELFF
TRBJ2-7 | many | TRBV10-3 | NA | TGTGCCATCAGTGAGGGCGGATACGAGCAGTACTTC | CAISEGGYEQYF
TRBJ1-3 | NA | TRBV12-3/TRBV12-4 | NA | TGTGCCAGCAGTTTTCGAGGTACTGGAAACACCATATATTTT | CASSFRGTGNTIYF
TRBJ2-3 | NA | TRBV5-1 | TRBD2 | TGCGCCAGCAGCTTGGCGGTAGCGGGGGTTGATACGCAGTATTTT | CASSLAVAGVDTQYF
TRBJ1-1 | NA | TRBV2 | NA | TGTGCCACCGAGGAGGGGGAGACTAATGAAGCTTTCTTT | CATEEGETNEAFF
TRBJ2-7 | NA | TRBV5-5 | TRBD2 | TGTGCCAGCAGCCCGGGAGGCAGCCCAACCTACTACGAGCAGTACTTC | CASSPGGSPTYYEQYF
TRBJ2-3 | NA | TRBV5-1 | TRBD1 | TGCGCCAGCAGCTTGGGACAGGGGAATAAAGGGTATTTT | CASSLGQGNKGYF
TRBJ2-7 | few | TRBV6-5 | NA | TGTGCCAGCAGTTACCCCGGCACAGATTACGAGCAGTACTTC | CASSYPGTDYEQYF
TRBJ2-3 | few | TRBV10-3 | TRBD2 | TGTGCCACCAACTCACTAGCGGGTCGCGATACGCAGTATTTT | CATNSLAGRDTQYF
TRBJ2-3 | NA | TRBV6-5 | TRBD2 | TGTGCCAGCAGTTACGTGGGAGGGTCTTCTCATACGCAGTATTTT | CASSYVGGSSHTQYF
TRBJ2-1 | few | TRBV7-2 | TRBD1 | TGTGCCAGCAGCTTTGGGGGACAGGGTCTTAATGAGCAGTTCTTC | CASSFGGQGLNEQFF
TRBJ2-2 | NA | TRBV6-5 | NA | TGTGCCAGCAGTTACTTTCCGGCCGAGACCGGGGAGCTGTTTTTT | CASSYFPAETGELFF
TRBJ2-1 | NA | TRBV12-3/TRBV12-4 | TRBD2 | TGTGCCAGCAGTCCTGGGACTAGCGGGTTCGGGGGGTGGCAGTTCTTC | CASSPGTSGFGGWQFF
TRBJ2-1 | NA | TRBV20-1 | TRBD1 | TGCAGTGCTGTGCGGACAGGGTCCTACAATGAGCAGTTCTTC | CSAVRTGSYNEQFF
TRBJ2-3 | few | TRBV5-6 | TRBD2 | TGTGCCAGCAGAGTAGCGGGGGGGTACACAGATACGCAGTATTTT | CASRVAGGYTDTQYF
TRBJ2-1 | NA | TRBV11-3 | NA | TGTGCCAGCAGCTTGAGCGGCGCAACCTACAATGAGCAGTTCTTC | CASSLSGATYNEQFF
TRBJ1-2 | few | TRBV28 | TRBD1 | TGTGCCAGCAGTACCCCGGACAGGGGGTTCTATGGCTACACCTTC | CASSTPDRGFYGYTF
TRBJ2-7 | NA | TRBV10-3 | NA | TGTGCCATCAGTGAGTCGGGACTTAACTACGAGCAGTACTTC | CAISESGLNYEQYF
TRBJ2-7 | few | TRBV20-1 | NA | TGCAGTGCTAGTGCCGGGACCAGGCCCCGCGAGCAGTACTTC | CSASAGTRPREQYF
TRBJ2-7 | NA | TRBV7-9 | NA | TGTGCCAGCAGCTTTTTGGGCAGCTACGAGCAGTACTTC | CASSFLGSYEQYF
TRBJ2-1 | few | TRBV29-1 | NA | TGCAGCGTCTCCGGGACTGACGACCACAATGAGCAGTTCTTC | CSVSGTDDHNEQFF
TRBJ1-2 | few | TRBV20-1 | NA | TGCAGTGCTACGTCTCCGACAGGCAACTATGGCTACACCTTC | CSATSPTGNYGYTF
TRBJ2-7 | NA | TRBV5-1 | NA | TGCGCCAGCAGCCCCCGGGACAACCCCTACGAGCAGTACTTC | CASSPRDNPYEQYF
TRBJ1-2 | NA | TRBV7-8 | NA | TGTGCCAGCAGCCGCAACAGGGTCAATAACTATGGCTACACCTTC | CASSRNRVNNYGYTF
TRBJ2-1 | few | TRBV7-2 | TRBD2 | TGTGCCAGCAGCTTTCAAGCGGGAGGCGAGGAGCAGTTCTTC | CASSFQAGGEEQFF